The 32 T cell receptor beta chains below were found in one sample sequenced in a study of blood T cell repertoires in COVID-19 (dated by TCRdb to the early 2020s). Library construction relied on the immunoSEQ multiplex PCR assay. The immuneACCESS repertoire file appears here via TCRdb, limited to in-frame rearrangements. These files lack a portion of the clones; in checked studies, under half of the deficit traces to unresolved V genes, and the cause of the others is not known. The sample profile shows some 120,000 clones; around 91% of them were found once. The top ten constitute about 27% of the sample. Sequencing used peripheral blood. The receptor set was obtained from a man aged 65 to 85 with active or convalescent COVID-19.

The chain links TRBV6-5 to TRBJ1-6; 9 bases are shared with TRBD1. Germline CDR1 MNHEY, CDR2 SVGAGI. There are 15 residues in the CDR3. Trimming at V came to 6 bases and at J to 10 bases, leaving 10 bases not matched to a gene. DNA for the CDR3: TGTGCCAGCAGCCCGGACCGGGACAGGGACTCACCCCTCCACTTT. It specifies CASSPDRDRDSPLHF.

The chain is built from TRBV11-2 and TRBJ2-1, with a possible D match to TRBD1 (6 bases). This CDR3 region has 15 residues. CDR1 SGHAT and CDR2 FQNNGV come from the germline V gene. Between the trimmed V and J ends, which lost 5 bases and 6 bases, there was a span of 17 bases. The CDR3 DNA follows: TGTGCCAGCAGCCAAACGACAGGATTGAGCAATGAGCAGTTCTTC. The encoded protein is CASSQTTGLSNEQFF.

For the CDR3, the DNA is TGTGCCAGCAGCCCAGGGCGGCCCGGGGAGCTGTTTTTT. It encodes CASSPGRPGELFF. The gene calls are TRBV7-8 and TRBJ2-2; a weak D match, TRBD1 (5 bases). Germline V gives CDR1 SGHVS, CDR2 FQNEAQ. This CDR3 comprises 13 residues. Trimming cost V 5 bases and J 6 bases, with 10 bases left between them.

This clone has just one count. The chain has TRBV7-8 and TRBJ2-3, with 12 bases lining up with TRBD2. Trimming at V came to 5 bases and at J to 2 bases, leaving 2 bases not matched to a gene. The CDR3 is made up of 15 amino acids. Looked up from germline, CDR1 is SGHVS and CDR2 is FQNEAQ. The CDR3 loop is CASSRTSGNTDTQYF. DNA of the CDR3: TGTGCCAGCAGCCGGACTAGCGGGAACACAGATACGCAGTATTTT.

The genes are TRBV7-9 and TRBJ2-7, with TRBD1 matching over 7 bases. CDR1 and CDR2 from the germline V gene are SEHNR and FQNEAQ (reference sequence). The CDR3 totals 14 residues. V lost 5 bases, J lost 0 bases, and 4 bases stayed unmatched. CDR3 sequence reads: CASSHRDSSYEQYF. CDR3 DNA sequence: TGTGCCAGCAGCCACAGGGACAGCTCCTACGAGCAGTACTTC.

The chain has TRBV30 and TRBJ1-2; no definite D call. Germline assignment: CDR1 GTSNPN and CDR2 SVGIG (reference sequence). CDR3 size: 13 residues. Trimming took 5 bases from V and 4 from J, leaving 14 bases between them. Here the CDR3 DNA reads TGTGCCTGGGAGTATGGCCCAGTCTATGGCTACACCTTC. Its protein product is CAWEYGPVYGYTF.

CDR3 sequence: CASSFMTGPNEQFF. The CDR3 DNA follows: TGTGCCAGCAGTTTCATGACAGGTCCCAATGAGCAGTTCTTC. The chain employs TRBV28 and TRBJ2-1; possible D gene TRBD1, 6 bases. The CDR3 contains 14 residues. V lost 3 bases to trimming and J lost 6 bases, with 12 bases between them. In germline, CDR1 is MDHEN, CDR2 SYDVKM.

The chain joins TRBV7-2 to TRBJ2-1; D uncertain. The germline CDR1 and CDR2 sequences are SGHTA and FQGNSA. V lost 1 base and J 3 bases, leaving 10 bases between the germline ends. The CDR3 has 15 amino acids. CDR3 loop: CASSLGSVNYNEQFF. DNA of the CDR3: TGTGCCAGCAGCTTAGGGAGCGTAAACTACAATGAGCAGTTCTTC. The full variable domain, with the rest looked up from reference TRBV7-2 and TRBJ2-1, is GAGVSQSPSNKVTEKGKDVELRCDPISGHTALYWYRQSLGQGLEFLIYFQGNSAPDKSGLPSDRFSAERTGGSVSTLTIQRTQQEDSAVYLCASSLGSVNYNEQFFGPGTRLTVL.

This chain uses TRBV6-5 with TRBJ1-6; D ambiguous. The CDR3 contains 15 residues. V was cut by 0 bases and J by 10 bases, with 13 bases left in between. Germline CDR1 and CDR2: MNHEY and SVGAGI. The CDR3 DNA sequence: TGTGCCAGCAGTTACTCTTCCCGAGGGAGCTCACCCCTCCACTTT. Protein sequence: CASSYSSRGSSPLHF.

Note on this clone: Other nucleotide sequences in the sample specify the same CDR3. As DNA, the CDR3 is TGTGCCAGCAGTCTCTACCGGGACACTAATCAGCCCCAGCATTTT. As protein: CASSLYRDTNQPQHF. This sequence joins TRBV28 and TRBJ1-5, with D perhaps TRBD1 (6 bases). CDR1 is MDHEN and CDR2 is SYDVKM in the germline V gene. The CDR3 extends over 15 amino acids. The V and J ends lost 5 bases and 4 bases respectively, with 15 bases between them.

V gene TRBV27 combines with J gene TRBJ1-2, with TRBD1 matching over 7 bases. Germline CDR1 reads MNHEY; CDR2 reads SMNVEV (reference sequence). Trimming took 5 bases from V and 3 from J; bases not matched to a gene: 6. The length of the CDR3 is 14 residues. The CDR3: CASSPLQGYYGYTF. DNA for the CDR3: TGTGCCAGCAGTCCATTACAGGGGTACTATGGCTACACCTTC.

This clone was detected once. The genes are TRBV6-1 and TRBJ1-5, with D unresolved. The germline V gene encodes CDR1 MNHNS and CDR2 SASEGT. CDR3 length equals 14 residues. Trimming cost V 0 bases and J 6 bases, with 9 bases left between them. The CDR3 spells CASSEAGRFQPQHF. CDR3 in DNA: TGTGCCAGCAGTGAAGCGGGGAGGTTTCAGCCCCAGCATTTT.

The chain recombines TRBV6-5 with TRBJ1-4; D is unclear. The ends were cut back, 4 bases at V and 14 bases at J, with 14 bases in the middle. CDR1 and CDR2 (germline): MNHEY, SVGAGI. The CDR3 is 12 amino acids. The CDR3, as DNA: TGTGCCAGCAGTTCCCCGTGGGAGGGTCTGTTTTTT. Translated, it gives CASSSPWEGLFF.

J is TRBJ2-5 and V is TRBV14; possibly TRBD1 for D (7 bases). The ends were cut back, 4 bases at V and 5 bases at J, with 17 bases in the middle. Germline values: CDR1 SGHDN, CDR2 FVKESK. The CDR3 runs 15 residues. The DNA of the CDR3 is TGTGCCAGCAGCCCTTTCAGGGGGGTGAGCGAGACCCAGTACTTC. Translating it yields CASSPFRGVSETQYF. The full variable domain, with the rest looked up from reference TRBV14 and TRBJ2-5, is EAGVTQFPSHSVIEKGQTVTLRCDPISGHDNLYWYRRVMGKEIKFLLHFVKESKQDESGMPNNRFLAERTGGTYSTLKVQPAELEDSGVYFCASSPFRGVSETQYFGPGTRLLVL.

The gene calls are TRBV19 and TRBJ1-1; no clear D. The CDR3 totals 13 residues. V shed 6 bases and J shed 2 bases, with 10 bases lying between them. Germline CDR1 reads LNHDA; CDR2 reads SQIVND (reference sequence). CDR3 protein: CASSYTDNTEAFF. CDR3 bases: TGTGCCAGTAGCTATACAGATAACACTGAAGCTTTCTTT.

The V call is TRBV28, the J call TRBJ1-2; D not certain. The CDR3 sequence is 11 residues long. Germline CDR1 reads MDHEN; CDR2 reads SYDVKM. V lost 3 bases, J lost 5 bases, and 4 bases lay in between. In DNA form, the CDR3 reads TGTGCCAGCAGTTTTATATATGGCTACACCTTC. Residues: CASSFIYGYTF.

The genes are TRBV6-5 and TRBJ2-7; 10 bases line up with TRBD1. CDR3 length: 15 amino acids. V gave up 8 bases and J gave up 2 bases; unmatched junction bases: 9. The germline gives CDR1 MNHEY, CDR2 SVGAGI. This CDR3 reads CASHTPGTGAYEQYF. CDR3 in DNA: TGTGCCAGCCATACTCCGGGGACAGGGGCCTACGAGCAGTACTTC.

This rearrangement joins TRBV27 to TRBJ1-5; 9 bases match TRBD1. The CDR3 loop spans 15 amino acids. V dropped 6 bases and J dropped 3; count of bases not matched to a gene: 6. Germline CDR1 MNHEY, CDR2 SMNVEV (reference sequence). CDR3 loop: CASSRDRAYNQPQHF. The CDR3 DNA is TGTGCCAGCAGCCGGGACAGGGCTTACAATCAGCCCCAGCATTTT.

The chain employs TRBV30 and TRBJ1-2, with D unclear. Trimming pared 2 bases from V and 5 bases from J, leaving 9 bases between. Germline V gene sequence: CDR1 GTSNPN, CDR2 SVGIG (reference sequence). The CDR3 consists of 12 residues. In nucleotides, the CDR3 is TGTGCCTGGAGTTCGGGAGGGTATGGCTACACCTTC. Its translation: CAWSSGGYGYTF.

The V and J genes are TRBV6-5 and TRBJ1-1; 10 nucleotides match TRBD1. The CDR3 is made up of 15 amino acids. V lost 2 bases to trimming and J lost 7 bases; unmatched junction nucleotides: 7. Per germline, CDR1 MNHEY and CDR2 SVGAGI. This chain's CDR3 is CASSYVQGQGNEAFF. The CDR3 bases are TGTGCCAGCAGTTACGTCCAGGGACAGGGGAATGAAGCTTTCTTT.

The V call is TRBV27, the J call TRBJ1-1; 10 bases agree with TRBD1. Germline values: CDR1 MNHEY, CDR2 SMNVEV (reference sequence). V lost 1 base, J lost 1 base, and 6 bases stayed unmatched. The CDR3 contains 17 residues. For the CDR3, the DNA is TGTGCCAGCAGTTTATTCCCCTGGGACAGGGGGAACACTGAAGCTTTCTTT. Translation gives CASSLFPWDRGNTEAFF.

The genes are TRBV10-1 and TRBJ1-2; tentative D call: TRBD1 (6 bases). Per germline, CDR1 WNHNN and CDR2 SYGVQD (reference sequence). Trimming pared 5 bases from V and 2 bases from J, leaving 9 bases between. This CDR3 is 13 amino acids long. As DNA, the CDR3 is TGCGCCAGCAGTACCGGACAGAACTATGGCTACACCTTC. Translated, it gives CASSTGQNYGYTF.

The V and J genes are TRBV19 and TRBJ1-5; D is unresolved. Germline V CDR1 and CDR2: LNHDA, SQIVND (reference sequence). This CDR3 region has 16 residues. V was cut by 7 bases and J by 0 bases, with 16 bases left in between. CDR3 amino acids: CASTQSAGYSNQPQHF. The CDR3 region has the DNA TGTGCCAGTACCCAATCCGCGGGTTATAGCAATCAGCCCCAGCATTTT. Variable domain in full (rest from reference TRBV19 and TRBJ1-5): DGGITQSPKYLFRKEGQNVTLSCEQNLNHDAMYWYRQDPGQGLRLIYYSQIVNDFQKGDIAEGYSVSREKKESFPLTVTSAQKNPTAFYLCASTQSAGYSNQPQHFGDGTRLSIL.

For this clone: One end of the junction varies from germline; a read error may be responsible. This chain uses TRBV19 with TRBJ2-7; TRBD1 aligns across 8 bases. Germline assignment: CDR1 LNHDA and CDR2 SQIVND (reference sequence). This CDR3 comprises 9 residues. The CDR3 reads CASVRDRSF. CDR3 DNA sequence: TGTGCCAGTGTCCGGGACAGGTCGTTC.

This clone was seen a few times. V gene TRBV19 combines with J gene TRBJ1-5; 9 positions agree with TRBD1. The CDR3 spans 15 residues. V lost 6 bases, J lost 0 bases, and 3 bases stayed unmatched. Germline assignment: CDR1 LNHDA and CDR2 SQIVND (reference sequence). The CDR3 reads CASRTGGTSNQPQHF. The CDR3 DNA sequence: TGTGCCAGTAGGACAGGGGGAACTAGCAATCAGCCCCAGCATTTT. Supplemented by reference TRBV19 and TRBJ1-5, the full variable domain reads DGGITQSPKYLFRKEGQNVTLSCEQNLNHDAMYWYRQDPGQGLRLIYYSQIVNDFQKGDIAEGYSVSREKKESFPLTVTSAQKNPTAFYLCASRTGGTSNQPQHFGDGTRLSIL.

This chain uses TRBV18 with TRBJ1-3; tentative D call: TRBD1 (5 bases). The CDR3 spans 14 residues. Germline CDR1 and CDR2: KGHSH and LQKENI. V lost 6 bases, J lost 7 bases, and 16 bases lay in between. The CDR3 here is CASSKTGPLNTIYF. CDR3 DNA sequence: TGTGCCAGCTCCAAAACAGGACCGCTTAACACCATATATTTT.

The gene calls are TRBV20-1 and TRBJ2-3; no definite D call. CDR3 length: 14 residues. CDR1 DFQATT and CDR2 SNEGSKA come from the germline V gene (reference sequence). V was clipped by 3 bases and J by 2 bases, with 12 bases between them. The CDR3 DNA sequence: TGCAGTGCTAGTTCGACTCTCAACACAGATACGCAGTATTTT. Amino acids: CSASSTLNTDTQYF.

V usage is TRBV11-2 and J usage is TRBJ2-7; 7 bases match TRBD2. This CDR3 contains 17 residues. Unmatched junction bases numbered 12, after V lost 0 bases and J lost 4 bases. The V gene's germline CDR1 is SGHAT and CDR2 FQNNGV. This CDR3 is CASSLDPSGSRTYEQYF. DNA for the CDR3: TGTGCCAGCAGCTTAGATCCTAGCGGTTCCCGTACGTACGAGCAGTACTTC.

This CDR3 is CASSYSRGWQRGDNEQFF. The CDR3 nucleotides are TGTGCCAGCAGTTACTCCCGGGGGTGGCAGCGGGGGGACAATGAGCAGTTCTTC. The rearrangement links TRBV6-2 or TRBV6-3 to TRBJ2-1; TRBD2 matches 9 bases. The germline V gene encodes CDR1 MNHEY and CDR2 SVGEGT. This CDR3 is built from 18 residues. J was trimmed by 5 bases and V by 0 bases; bases with no gene match: 11.

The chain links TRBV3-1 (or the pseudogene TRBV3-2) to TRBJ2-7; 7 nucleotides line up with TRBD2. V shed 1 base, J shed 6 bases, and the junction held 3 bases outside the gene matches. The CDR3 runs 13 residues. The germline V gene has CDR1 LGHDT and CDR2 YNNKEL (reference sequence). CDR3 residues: CASSQVTSAEQYF. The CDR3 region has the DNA TGTGCCAGCAGCCAAGTTACTAGCGCCGAGCAGTACTTC.

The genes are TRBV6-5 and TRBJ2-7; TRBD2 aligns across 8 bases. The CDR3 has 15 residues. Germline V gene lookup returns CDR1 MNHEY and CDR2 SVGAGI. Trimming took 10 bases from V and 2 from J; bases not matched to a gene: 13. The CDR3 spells CATGSRTSYTYEQYF. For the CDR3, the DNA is TGTGCCACCGGGTCACGGACTAGCTATACCTACGAGCAGTACTTC.

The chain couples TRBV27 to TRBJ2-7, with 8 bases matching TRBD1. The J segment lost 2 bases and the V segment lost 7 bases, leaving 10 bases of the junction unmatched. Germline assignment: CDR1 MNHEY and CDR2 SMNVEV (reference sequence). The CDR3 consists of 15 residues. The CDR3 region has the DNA TGTGCCAGCAATTGGGGAGGACAGGGTCCCTACGAGCAGTACTTC. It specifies CASNWGGQGPYEQYF.